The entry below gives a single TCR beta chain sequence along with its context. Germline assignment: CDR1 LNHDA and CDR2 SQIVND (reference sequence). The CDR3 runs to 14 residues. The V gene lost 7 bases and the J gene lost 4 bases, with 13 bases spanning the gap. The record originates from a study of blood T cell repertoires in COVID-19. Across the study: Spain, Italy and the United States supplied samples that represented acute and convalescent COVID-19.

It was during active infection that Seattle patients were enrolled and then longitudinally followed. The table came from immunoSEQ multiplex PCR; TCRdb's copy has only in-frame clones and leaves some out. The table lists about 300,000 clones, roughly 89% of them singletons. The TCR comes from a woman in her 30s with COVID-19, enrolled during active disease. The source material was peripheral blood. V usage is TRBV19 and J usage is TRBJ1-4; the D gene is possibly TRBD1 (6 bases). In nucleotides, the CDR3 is TGTGCCAGTACGAGCAGGACAGTTAATGAAAAACTGTTTTTT. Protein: CASTSRTVNEKLFF.